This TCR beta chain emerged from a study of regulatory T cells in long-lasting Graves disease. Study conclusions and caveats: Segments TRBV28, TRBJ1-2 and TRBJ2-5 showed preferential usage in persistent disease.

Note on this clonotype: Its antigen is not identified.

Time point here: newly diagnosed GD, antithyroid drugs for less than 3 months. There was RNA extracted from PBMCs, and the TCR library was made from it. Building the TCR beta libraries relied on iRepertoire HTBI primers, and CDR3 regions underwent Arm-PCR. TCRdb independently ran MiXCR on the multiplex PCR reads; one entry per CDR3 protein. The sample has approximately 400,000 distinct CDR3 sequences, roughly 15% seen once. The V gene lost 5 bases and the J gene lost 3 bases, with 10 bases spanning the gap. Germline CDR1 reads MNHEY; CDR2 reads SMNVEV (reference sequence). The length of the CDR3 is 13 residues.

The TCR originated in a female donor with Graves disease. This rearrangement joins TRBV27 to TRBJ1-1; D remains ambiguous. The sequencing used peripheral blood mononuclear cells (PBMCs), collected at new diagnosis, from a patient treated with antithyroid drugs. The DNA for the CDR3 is TGTGCCAGCAGTACTTTGGCGGACACTGAAGCTTTCTTT. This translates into CASSTLADTEAFF.